This T cell receptor beta chain was recorded in a study of Ad26.COV2.S vaccination and SARS-CoV-2 variants. Assay used: immunoSEQ multiplex PCR; TCRdb lists only in-frame clones, some missing. The table includes some 350,000 clones, just over 90% detected once. Notes on this clone: No conserved phenylalanine or tryptophan ends this CDR3, so it is likely a read error. It is unclear where the CDR3 begins or ends on the DNA, so no DNA is shown, and the CDR3 is as TCRdb lists it.

This specimen consisted of peripheral blood, obtained after recovery from COVID-19. The sequence derives from a human donor who had recovered from COVID-19.

This CDR3 reads CASSPNRGDTLI. The chain uses TRBV3-1 (or the pseudogene TRBV3-2) and TRBJ1-4; TRBD1 was called by the table and not checked on the DNA. The CDR3 is 12 amino acids in total, end residues counted. The V gene's germline CDR1 is LGHDT and CDR2 YNNKEL (reference sequence).